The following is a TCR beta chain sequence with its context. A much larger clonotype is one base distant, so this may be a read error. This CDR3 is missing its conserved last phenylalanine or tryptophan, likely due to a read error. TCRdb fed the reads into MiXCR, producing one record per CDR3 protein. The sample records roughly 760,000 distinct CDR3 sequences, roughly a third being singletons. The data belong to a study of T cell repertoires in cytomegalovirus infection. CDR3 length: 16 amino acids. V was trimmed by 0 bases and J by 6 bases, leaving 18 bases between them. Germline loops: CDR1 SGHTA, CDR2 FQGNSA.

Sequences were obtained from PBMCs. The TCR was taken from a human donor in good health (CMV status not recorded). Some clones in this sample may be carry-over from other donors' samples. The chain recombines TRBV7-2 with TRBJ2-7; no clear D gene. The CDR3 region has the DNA TGTGCCAGCAGCTTAGCTGGCGGACGGTCGGCGGTCGAGCAGTACTAC. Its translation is CASSLAGGRSAVEQYY.